This T cell receptor (beta chain) was documented in a study of blood T cell repertoires in COVID-19. Background on the study: Spain, Italy and the United States supplied samples that represented acute and convalescent COVID-19.

The germline gives CDR1 MNHEY, CDR2 SMNVEV (reference sequence). The CDR3 consists of 17 residues. V gave up 2 bases and J gave up 1 base, with 16 bases separating them. Sequenced by immunoSEQ multiplex PCR; TCRdb stores in-frame clones only, minus some. Among approximately 320,000 clones listed, roughly 90% were seen once. Participant ages covered roughly 18 to 89 years across some 25 US areas. The receptor comes from a young woman who had recovered from COVID-19. Specimen: PBMCs or T cells enriched from blood (not recorded which). This chain joins TRBV27 and TRBJ2-3; TRBD2 might be the D (5 bases). The CDR3 coding sequence is TGTGCCAGCAGTTTAAATGGTGGAGGACTGGGCACAGATACGCAGTATTTT. The encoded protein is CASSLNGGGLGTDTQYF.